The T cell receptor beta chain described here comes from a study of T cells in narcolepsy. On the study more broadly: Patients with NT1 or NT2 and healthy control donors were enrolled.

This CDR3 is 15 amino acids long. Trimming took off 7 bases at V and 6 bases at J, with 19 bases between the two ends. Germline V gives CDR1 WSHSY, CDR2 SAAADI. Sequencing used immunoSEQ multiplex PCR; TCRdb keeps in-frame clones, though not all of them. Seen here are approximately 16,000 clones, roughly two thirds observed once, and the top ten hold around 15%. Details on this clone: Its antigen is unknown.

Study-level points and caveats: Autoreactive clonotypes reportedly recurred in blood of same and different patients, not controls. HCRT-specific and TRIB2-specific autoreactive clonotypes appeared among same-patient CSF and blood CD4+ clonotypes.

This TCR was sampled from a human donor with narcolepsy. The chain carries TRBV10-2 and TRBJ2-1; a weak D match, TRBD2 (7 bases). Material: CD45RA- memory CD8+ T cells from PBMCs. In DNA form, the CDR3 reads TGCGCCAGCAACGGCGAGGGGGGGCCTCGCAATGAGCAGTTCTTC. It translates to CASNGEGGPRNEQFF.